This TCR beta chain originates from a study of blood T cell repertoires in COVID-19. Whole-study context: COVID-19 samples collected from the United States, Italy and Spain covered acute and convalescent phases. T cells, B-cell-depleted T cells, or PBMCs supplied cDNA or gDNA.

In the study's own analysis: Reference gene primers were amplified, and this amplification served to estimate nucleated cell counts. The repertoire was sequenced with immunoSEQ multiplex PCR; TCRdb's copy has only in-frame clones and lacks some. The V and J calls and clone size come from that table; D and trimming were worked out from the DNA. This table holds around 200,000 clones, about nine tenths found once. Looked up from germline, CDR1 is LGHDT and CDR2 is YNNKEL (reference sequence). Trimming pared 1 base from V and 0 bases from J, leaving 7 bases between. There are 15 residues in the CDR3. Material: peripheral blood. The V gene is TRBV3-1 (or the pseudogene TRBV3-2), the J gene TRBJ2-1; D call uncertain. This clonotype was sampled from a young man with acute or convalescent COVID-19. The CDR3 sequence: CASSQGYSSYNEQFF. The CDR3 DNA reads as TGTGCCAGCAGCCAAGGCTATAGCTCCTACAATGAGCAGTTCTTC.